The 18 T cell receptor beta chains below come from one sample, sequenced in a study of blood T cells in healthy people across ages. Then a second PCR, running about 6 to 11 cycles, was carried out with a sample-barcoded 5' primer and a J-beta primer mix. From the 5' RACE reads, TCRdb called clonotypes with MiXCR, one entry per CDR3 protein. The data show about 1.4 million distinct CDR3 sequences, approximately 59% seen once. Sequencing was carried out using blood. The receptors come from a man aged 18 to 35 in good health.

The chain joins TRBV6-1 to TRBJ1-5, with no clear D. Trimming took 2 bases from V and 7 from J, leaving 18 bases between them. This CDR3 has 16 residues. Germline loops: CDR1 MNHNS, CDR2 SASEGT. Written as DNA, the CDR3 is TGTGCCAGCAGTGAACCGCTAATCCTCGTGGGCCAGCCCCAGCATTTT. Protein: CASSEPLILVGQPQHF.

The count of this clonotype is one. The chain is built from TRBV6-5 and TRBJ2-3, with TRBD1 identical over 7 bases. The CDR3 consists of 16 residues. J lost 1 base, V lost 6 bases, and 10 bases had no gene match. Germline CDR1 is MNHEY and CDR2 is SVGAGI. In DNA form, the CDR3 reads TGTGCCAGCAGCCGTGGGACAGACGGTGGCACAGATACGCAGTATTTT. Amino acid sequence: CASSRGTDGGTDTQYF.

This chain's CDR3 is CASSQEMGGRNTEAFF. CDR3 in DNA: TGCGCCAGCAGCCAAGAGATGGGCGGCCGGAACACTGAAGCTTTCTTT. This chain uses TRBV4-1 with TRBJ1-1; D is ambiguous. Trimming took off 0 bases at V and 1 base at J, with 12 bases between the two ends. From germline, CDR1 is MGHRA and CDR2 YSYEKL. This CDR3 has 16 residues.

This chain joins TRBV4-2 and TRBJ2-5; D might be TRBD1 or TRBD2, each matching 5 bases. V gave up 1 base and J gave up 7 bases, with 13 bases separating them. CDR3 size: 14 residues. Germline V gene lookup returns CDR1 LGHNA and CDR2 YNFKEQ. The CDR3 sequence is CASSQGDSRGTQYF. CDR3 DNA sequence: TGTGCCAGCAGCCAAGGAGACAGCCGGGGGACCCAGTACTTC.

The rearrangement links TRBV25-1 to TRBJ1-6, with no clear D. V gave up 1 base and J gave up 9 bases, with 10 bases separating them. The CDR3 is 14 residues long. Germline CDR1 is MGHDK and CDR2 is SYGVNS. CDR3 sequence (DNA): TGTGCCAGCAGTGAATTGGACCTCTTTTCACCCCTCCACTTT. Translated, it gives CASSELDLFSPLHF.

This clonotype has a handful of counts. CDR3 nucleotide sequence: TGTGCCAGCAGCCGACAGTGGCGAGAGACCCAGTACTTC. Translating gives CASSRQWRETQYF. The chain has TRBV14 and TRBJ2-5, with D maybe TRBD1 (5 bases). V was clipped by 4 bases and J by 4 bases, with 10 bases between them. This CDR3 has 13 residues. Per the germline V gene, CDR1 is SGHDN and CDR2 is FVKESK.

This clonotype has only a few counts. The chain uses TRBV20-1 and TRBJ1-2; possible D gene TRBD1, 6 bases. Trimming shortened V by 6 bases and J by 4 bases, and 18 bases separated the two germline ends. There are 14 residues in the CDR3. CDR1 and CDR2 from the germline V gene are DFQATT and SNEGSKA (reference sequence). DNA for the CDR3: TGCAGTGCCCCGACGGGGGGCGCGGGCTATGGCTACACCTTC. As protein: CSAPTGGAGYGYTF.

This clonotype was picked up a small number of times. V gene TRBV7-9 combines with J gene TRBJ2-1; 8 nucleotides align to TRBD2. The CDR3 length is 16 residues. Germline V gene lookup returns CDR1 SEHNR and CDR2 FQNEAQ (reference sequence). Germline trimming cut 5 bases from V and 7 bases from J; bases unmatched to any gene: 13. CDR3 sequence (DNA): TGTGCCAGCAGCCCCCGGAATGGGCGGGAGGTGAATGAGCAGTTCTTC. It encodes CASSPRNGREVNEQFF. The whole variable domain, remainder taken from reference TRBV7-9 and TRBJ2-1, is DTGVSQNPRHKITKRGQNVTFRCDPISEHNRLYWYRQTLGQGPEFLTYFQNEAQLEKSRLLSDRFSAERPKGSFSTLEIQRTEQGDSAMYLCASSPRNGREVNEQFFGPGTRLTVL.

V usage is TRBV6-2 or TRBV6-3 and J usage is TRBJ2-1, with unresolved D. The germline V gene encodes CDR1 MNHEY and CDR2 SVGEGT. V shed 0 bases and J shed 4 bases, with 13 bases lying between them. The CDR3 is 16 residues long. This CDR3 is CASSYSVEINYNEQFF. The CDR3 DNA reads TGTGCCAGCAGTTACTCGGTGGAAATAAATTACAATGAGCAGTTCTTC.

This clonotype was counted only a few times. The rearrangement joins TRBV7-9 to TRBJ2-6; D ambiguous. V lost 2 bases and J 12 bases, leaving 14 bases between the germline ends. This CDR3 region has 14 residues. Germline V gene sequence: CDR1 SEHNR, CDR2 FQNEAQ (reference sequence). This chain's CDR3 is CASSLSRILFVLTF. The CDR3 DNA reads TGTGCCAGCAGCTTAAGCCGGATACTCTTCGTCCTGACTTTC.

This chain connects TRBV27 to TRBJ2-3; TRBD2 agrees at 7 bases. V trimming: 5 bases; J trimming: 2 bases; junction bases outside the gene matches: 7. The CDR3 is 15 amino acids. Germline V CDR1 and CDR2: MNHEY, SMNVEV (reference sequence). This CDR3 reads CASSPLLAATDTQYF. The DNA of the CDR3 is TGTGCCAGCAGTCCCCTTCTAGCGGCCACAGATACGCAGTATTTT.

The chain has TRBV9 and TRBJ2-5; the match to TRBD2 covers 10 bases. Germline CDR1 reads SGDLS; CDR2 reads YYNGEE. V dropped 0 bases and J dropped 4; count of bases not matched to a gene: 9. The CDR3 has 17 residues. Here the CDR3 reads CASSVEPSGGPRETQYF. The CDR3 DNA follows: TGTGCCAGCAGCGTAGAACCTAGCGGGGGCCCGCGAGAGACCCAGTACTTC.

This chain connects TRBV7-8 to TRBJ2-7, with 7 bases identical to TRBD1. The CDR3 contains 16 residues. With 4 bases clipped from V and 3 bases from J, the junction kept 12 bases outside the gene matches. Germline CDR1 reads SGHVS; CDR2 reads FQNEAQ. The CDR3 region is CASSSLQGKVYYEQYF. Here the CDR3 DNA reads TGTGCCAGCAGCTCTCTACAGGGGAAGGTTTACTACGAGCAGTACTTC.

V is TRBV4-1 and J is TRBJ1-2; 10 nucleotides align to TRBD1. This CDR3 is built from 15 residues. Germline assignment: CDR1 MGHRA and CDR2 YSYEKL. Trimming took 3 bases from V and 6 from J; bases not matched to a gene: 7. CDR3 protein: CASSHGQGVPDGYTF. The DNA of the CDR3 is TGCGCCAGCAGCCACGGACAGGGGGTACCAGATGGCTACACCTTC.

The rearrangement joins TRBV27 to TRBJ2-3; D not certain. Trimming stripped 7 bases from V and 0 bases from J, with 17 bases between. The CDR3 consists of 16 residues. Germline CDR1 and CDR2: MNHEY and SMNVEV (reference sequence). This chain's CDR3 is CASTTTDPASTDTQYF. As DNA, the CDR3 is TGTGCCAGCACCACGACTGACCCTGCTAGCACAGATACGCAGTATTTT.

This rearrangement joins TRBV5-5 to TRBJ1-1, with 7 bases fitting TRBD1. V lost 4 bases, J lost 5 bases, and 17 bases stayed unmatched. Germline lookup yields CDR1 SGHKS and CDR2 YYEKEE (reference sequence). This CDR3 has 17 residues. The CDR3 is CASSPRQGGGFSTEAFF. CDR3 in DNA: TGTGCCAGCAGCCCTCGGCAGGGGGGTGGTTTCAGTACTGAAGCTTTCTTT.

The gene calls are TRBV29-1 and TRBJ2-5, with D perhaps matching TRBD2 (6 bases). The V gene lost 2 bases and the J gene lost 5 bases, with 15 bases spanning the gap. Germline V gives CDR1 SQVTM, CDR2 ANQGSEA. This CDR3 is built from 14 residues. The CDR3 nucleotides are TGCAGCGTTGAAATTCGGAGGGGCGGGGAGACCCAGTACTTC. This sequence encodes CSVEIRRGGETQYF. The full variable domain, completed using reference TRBV29-1 and TRBJ2-5, is SAVISQKPSRDICQRGTSLTIQCQVDSQVTMMFWYRQQPGQSLTLIATANQGSEATYESGFVIDKFPISRPNLTFSTLTVSNMSPEDSSIYLCSVEIRRGGETQYFGPGTRLLVL.

This chain uses TRBV29-1 with TRBJ2-7; the match to TRBD1 covers 7 bases. The germline V gene encodes CDR1 SQVTM and CDR2 ANQGSEA. The CDR3 is 13 residues long. V shed 6 bases, J shed 1 base, and the junction held 6 bases outside the gene matches. CDR3 sequence (DNA): TGCAGCGTCATGGACAGGCAATCCTACGAGCAGTACTTC. It codes for CSVMDRQSYEQYF.